The entry that follows covers one T cell receptor beta chain sequence. The sample is drawn from a study of blood T cell repertoires in COVID-19. Study in general: From the United States, Italy and Spain came samples of acute and convalescent COVID-19.

Trimming at V came to 2 bases and at J to 3 bases, leaving 4 bases not matched to a gene. CDR1 is MNHEY and CDR2 is SVGEGT in the germline V gene. This CDR3 region has 14 residues. Methods used by the authors: Reference gene primer amplification in the assay estimated nucleated cell counts. The table came from immunoSEQ multiplex PCR; TCRdb's copy has only in-frame clones and leaves some out. That table gives V, J and clone size, and the DNA gave D and trimming. This sample has under 300,000 clones, with around nine tenths found just once. The TCR was taken from a woman in her seventies with active or convalescent COVID-19. The sample was peripheral blood. V is TRBV6-2 or TRBV6-3 and J is TRBJ2-7; 7 bases line up with TRBD2. DNA of the CDR3: TGTGCCAGCAGTTACGGTGGGGACTACTACGAGCAGTACTTC. Its translation: CASSYGGDYYEQYF.